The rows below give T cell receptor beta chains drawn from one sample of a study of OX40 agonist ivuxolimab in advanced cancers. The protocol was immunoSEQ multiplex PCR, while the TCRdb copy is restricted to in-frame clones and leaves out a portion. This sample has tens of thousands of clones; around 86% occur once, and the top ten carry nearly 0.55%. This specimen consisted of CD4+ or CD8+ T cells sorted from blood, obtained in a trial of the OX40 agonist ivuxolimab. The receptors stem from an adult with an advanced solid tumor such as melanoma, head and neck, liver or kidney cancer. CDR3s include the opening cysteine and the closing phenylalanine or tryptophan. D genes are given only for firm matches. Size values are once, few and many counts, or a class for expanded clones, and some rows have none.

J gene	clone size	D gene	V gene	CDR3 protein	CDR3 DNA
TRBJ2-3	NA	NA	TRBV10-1	CASSDGLFTDTQYF	TGCGCCAGCAGTGACGGGCTTTTCACAGATACGCAGTATTTT
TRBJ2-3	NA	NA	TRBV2	CASSVLASSTDTQYF	TGTGCCAGCAGCGTTCTAGCATCGTCCACAGATACGCAGTATTTT
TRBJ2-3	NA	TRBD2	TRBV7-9	CASSLARTSGGNTDTQYF	TGTGCCAGCAGCTTAGCTAGGACTAGCGGGGGGAACACAGATACGCAGTATTTT
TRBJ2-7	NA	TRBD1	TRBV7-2	CASSSSGQGTYEQYF	TGTGCCAGCAGCTCCTCGGGACAGGGTACCTACGAGCAGTACTTC
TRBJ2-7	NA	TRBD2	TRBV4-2	CASSRTTSETYEQYF	TGTGCCAGCAGCCGAACGACTAGCGAGACCTACGAGCAGTACTTC
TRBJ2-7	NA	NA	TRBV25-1	CATQGTREQYF	TGTGCCACTCAGGGAACTCGCGAGCAGTACTTC
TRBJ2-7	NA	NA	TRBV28	CASSPRAINREQYF	TGTGCCAGCAGTCCCCGGGCCATTAATCGGGAGCAGTACTTC
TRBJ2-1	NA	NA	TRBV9	CASSVVGYNEQFF	TGTGCCAGCAGCGTAGTAGGTTACAATGAGCAGTTCTTC
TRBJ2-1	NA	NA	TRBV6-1	CASSGSLFSYNEQFF	TGTGCCAGCAGCGGCAGCTTATTCTCCTACAATGAGCAGTTCTTC
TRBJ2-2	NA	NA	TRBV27	CASSLLPRVPTGELFF	TGTGCCAGCAGTTTATTACCCAGAGTCCCCACCGGGGAGCTGTTTTTT
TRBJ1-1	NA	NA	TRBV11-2	CASSPGATNTEAFF	TGTGCCAGCAGCCCGGGGGCTACCAACACTGAAGCTTTCTTT
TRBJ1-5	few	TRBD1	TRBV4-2	CASSPGQGLQPQHF	TGTGCCAGCAGCCCGGGACAGGGACTTCAGCCCCAGCATTTT
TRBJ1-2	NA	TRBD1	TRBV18	CASSSSPGTGDSSF	TGTGCCAGCTCATCGAGTCCCGGGACAGGCGACTCTTCCTTC
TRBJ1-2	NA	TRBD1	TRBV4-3	CASSQDRSTGGGGYTF	TGCGCCAGCAGCCAAGATCGTTCTACAGGGGGTGGCGGCTACACCTTC
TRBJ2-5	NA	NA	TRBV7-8	CASSLGKEETQYF	TGTGCCAGCAGCTTAGGAAAGGAAGAGACCCAGTACTTC
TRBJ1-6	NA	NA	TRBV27	CASSPSGYTGSPLHF	TGTGCCAGCAGTCCCTCAGGGTATACGGGTTCACCCCTCCACTTT
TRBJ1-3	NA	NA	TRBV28	CASSLGLRSGNTIYF	TGTGCCAGCAGTCTTGGGCTGCGCAGTGGAAACACCATATATTTT
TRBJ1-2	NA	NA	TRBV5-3	CARSFSGRRDGYTF	TGTGCCAGAAGCTTTTCGGGTAGGAGGGACGGCTACACCTTC
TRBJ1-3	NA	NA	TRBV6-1	CASRTEMGLSYTIYF	TGTGCCAGCAGGACTGAAATGGGTCTTTCGTACACCATATATTTT
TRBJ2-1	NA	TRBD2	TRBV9	CASTPVFGGEYNEQFF	TGTGCCAGCACTCCCGTTTTCGGGGGGGAATACAATGAGCAGTTCTTC
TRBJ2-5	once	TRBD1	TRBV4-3	CASSLTGGQETQYF	TGCGCCAGCAGCCTGACAGGGGGTCAAGAGACCCAGTACTTC
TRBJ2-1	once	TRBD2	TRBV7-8	CASSKGRGTYNEQFF	TGTGCCAGCAGCAAGGGGCGGGGGACCTACAATGAGCAGTTCTTC
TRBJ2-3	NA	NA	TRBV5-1	CASSLGESTDTQYF	TGCGCCAGCAGCTTGGGTGAGAGCACAGATACGCAGTATTTT
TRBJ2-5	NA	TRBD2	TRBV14	CASSPLAGVETQYF	TGTGCCAGCAGCCCACTAGCGGGGGTAGAGACCCAGTACTTC
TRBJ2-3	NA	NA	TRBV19	CASSIGLGNTQYF	TGTGCCAGTAGTATAGGGTTGGGGAATACGCAGTATTTT
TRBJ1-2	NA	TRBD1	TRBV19	CASSDRGLGYGYTF	TGTGCCAGTAGTGACAGGGGGCTGGGCTATGGCTACACCTTC
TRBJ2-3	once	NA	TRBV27	CASSYGLKTDTQYF	TGTGCCAGCAGCTACGGACTTAAGACAGATACGCAGTATTTT
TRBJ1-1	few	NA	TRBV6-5	CASTGGTEAFF	TGTGCCAGCACGGGGGGGACTGAAGCTTTCTTT
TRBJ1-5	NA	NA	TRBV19	CASSIDPRVQPQHF	TGTGCCAGTAGTATAGATCCAAGGGTTCAGCCCCAGCATTTT
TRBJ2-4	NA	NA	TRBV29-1	CSLTRECENIQYF	TGCAGCCTAACACGGGAGTGCGAAAACATTCAGTACTTC
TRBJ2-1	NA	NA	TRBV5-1	CASSLDIGGSGNEQFF	TGCGCCAGCAGCTTGGATATCGGCGGATCGGGGAATGAGCAGTTCTTC
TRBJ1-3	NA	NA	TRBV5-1	CASSHEGSSGNTIYF	TGCGCCAGCAGCCATGAGGGTTCATCAGGAAACACCATATATTTT
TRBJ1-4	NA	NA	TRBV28	CATSQPRTSTNEKLFF	TGTGCCACCAGTCAGCCTCGGACATCAACTAATGAAAAACTGTTTTTT
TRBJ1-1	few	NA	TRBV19	CASSSTGSSTEAFF	TGTGCCAGTAGTTCCACAGGGTCGAGCACTGAAGCTTTCTTT
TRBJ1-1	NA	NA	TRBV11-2	CASSARETEAFF	TGTGCCAGCAGCGCCAGGGAAACTGAAGCTTTCTTT
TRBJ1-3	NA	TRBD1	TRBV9	CASSVVPQGALTGNTIYF	TGTGCCAGCAGCGTAGTGCCGCAGGGGGCGCTTACTGGAAACACCATATATTTT
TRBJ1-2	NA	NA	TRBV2	CASSDRGTYGYTF	TGTGCCAGCAGTGATCGGGGAACCTATGGCTACACCTTC